This T cell receptor beta chain was obtained from a study of regulatory T cells in long-lasting Graves disease. Of note for this clonotype: Its antigen is not known.

Through Arm-PCR of CDR3 regions and iRepertoire HTBI primers, TCR beta libraries were built. TCRdb itself ran the multiplex PCR reads through MiXCR, one entry per CDR3 protein. Of 300,000 to 350,000 distinct CDR3 sequences detected, roughly a fifth appear once; the ten largest clones hold around 30%. Study-wide results and limits: Patients with persistent Graves' had lower TCR diversity than newly diagnosed patients. New patients shared 1,000 or so public clonotypes, and persistent patients shared more, with 2,741. Sample size was small, which may have lowered accuracy.

This sample's time point: persistent/refractory GD, antithyroid drugs over 5 years with positive TRAb. Following extraction of RNA from PBMCs, that RNA was used to make the TCR library. An endocrinology department in Xi'an, China, supplied the patients. The CDR3 runs to 13 residues. The germline V gene encodes CDR1 SGDLS and CDR2 YYNGEE. V lost 0 bases and J 5 bases, leaving 9 bases between the germline ends. This sequence was found in a female donor with Graves disease. This specimen was peripheral blood mononuclear cells (PBMCs), taken when the disease was refractory, from a patient treated with antithyroid drugs. The genes are TRBV9 and TRBJ2-7; D is unclear. The CDR3 DNA reads as TGTGCCAGCAGCGTAGAGCCGATGAACGAGCAGTACTTC. Residues: CASSVEPMNEQYF.